This TCR beta chain was sequenced for a study of CD8 T cells in ankylosing spondylitis. General study results and limits: There was reportedly significant enrichment of clones that were disease-linked in matched ankylosing spondylitis synovial fluid. Eight highly homologous variants formed a TCR beta motif that appeared characteristic of ankylosing spondylitis blood. In synovial fluid and blood from reactive arthritis, some motif variants were previously reported.

Researchers built TCR beta libraries using quantitative 5'-RACE with molecular barcodes. TCRdb reprocessed the 5' RACE reads with MiXCR, giving one entry per CDR3 protein. The repertoire has roughly 440,000 distinct CDR3 sequences, 17% of them found once; the top ten carry approximately 0.93%. This CDR3 is 15 amino acids long. V dropped 2 bases and J dropped 1 base, with 10 bases sitting between them. Germline CDR1 and CDR2: KGHSH and LQKENI. Of note for this clonotype: Its antigen is unidentified.

The TCR comes from a male donor with ankylosing spondylitis. The sample consisted of blood, either unsorted or a sorted T cell fraction (not recorded which). The chain employs TRBV18 and TRBJ2-3, with D perhaps being TRBD1 or TRBD2 (5 bases each). CDR3 residues: CASSPNVGGTDTQYF. CDR3 in DNA: TGTGCCAGCTCACCAAATGTGGGGGGCACAGATACGCAGTATTTT.